These T cell receptor beta chains were read from a single sample in a study of post-analysis software for immune sequencing data. TCRdb used MiXCR to reprocess the PCR reads, holding one entry per CDR3 protein. The table records 750,000 to 900,000 distinct CDR3 sequences, around 46% of them present only once. The specimen was blood. These receptors were taken from a girl aged 5 to 17 with multiple sclerosis. Both conserved end residues are part of each CDR3.

V	J	CDR3
TRBV4-3	TRBJ2-3	CASSPGSGSTDTQYF
TRBV5-1	TRBJ1-6	CASGGEARETALHF
TRBV7-9	TRBJ1-2	CASSSGQGYYGYTF
TRBV5-8	TRBJ2-1	CASSLGYFEGEQFF
TRBV4-3	TRBJ1-2	CASSQEQGQKNYGYTF
TRBV20-1	TRBJ1-2	CSARDPFQGGYTF
TRBV15	TRBJ2-7	CATSRDGKAARGEQYF
TRBV6-2/TRBV6-3	TRBJ2-5	CASSPPAGGMGTQYF
TRBV9	-	CANSAGPGQGVSEQYF
TRBV5-6	TRBJ2-3	CASSLESSGGSTDTQYF
TRBV5-1	TRBJ2-1	CASSFPASGIKNEQFF
TRBV6-2/TRBV6-3	TRBJ2-1	CASNGRASGNNEQFF
TRBV5-5	TRBJ2-3	CASSSRLARNTDTQYF
TRBV7-2	TRBJ2-1	CASSPREGYNEQFF
TRBV11-3	TRBJ2-7	CASSPGTNGSYEQYF
TRBV7-9	TRBJ1-2	CASSFYRGYGYTF
TRBV20-1	TRBJ2-5	CSARGGEETQYF
TRBV5-4	TRBJ2-5	CASSPERRGPETQYF
TRBV7-8	TRBJ2-7	CASSVQGVLGYEQYF
TRBV7-3	TRBJ2-3	CASSLTGVAGTDTQYF
TRBV20-1	TRBJ2-1	CSASDGNAFPNEQFF
TRBV5-6	TRBJ2-3	CASSLRVGSDSTDTQYF
TRBV24-1	TRBJ2-3	CATSEGTSAFTDTQYF
TRBV12-3/TRBV12-4	TRBJ2-5	CASSLGMGTADRRETQYF
TRBV20-1	TRBJ1-2	CSARGGLIDLNYGYTF
TRBV30	TRBJ1-5	CAWDNKFQPQHF
TRBV29-1	TRBJ1-2	CSVITSPDGYTF
TRBV20-1	TRBJ2-1	CSARDRIGRHNEQFF
TRBV3-1	TRBJ2-1	CASSHGTQLTSSYNEQFF
TRBV6-5	TRBJ2-3	CASSRSPGVADTQYF
TRBV29-1	TRBJ2-5	CSVAQGVVETQYF
TRBV3-1	TRBJ2-1	CASSQAGQGNNEQFF
TRBV4-2	TRBJ2-3	CASSQDPSGVGDTQYF
TRBV7-9	TRBJ2-1	CASSQPGNRGSHNEQFF
TRBV3-1	TRBJ1-2	CASSQVGTGYGYTF
TRBV10-3	TRBJ2-4	CAISESGSGRGRNIQYF
TRBV28	TRBJ2-1	CASSFRGGDEQFF
TRBV12-3/TRBV12-4	TRBJ2-1	CASSFGLAGVRDEQFF
TRBV7-6	TRBJ2-1	CASSSPGSGYEQFF
TRBV20-1	TRBJ2-7	CSARDQGSADSYEQYF
TRBV3-1	TRBJ2-7	CASSQERLAGSYEQYF
TRBV20-1	TRBJ2-1	CSARGDISYNEQFF
TRBV28	TRBJ1-2	CASSFSGTMGNYGYTF
TRBV12-3/TRBV12-4	TRBJ2-6	CASSFQGVGGANVLTF
TRBV29-1	TRBJ2-3	CSVEDDRTGGTDTQYF
TRBV7-8	TRBJ2-1	CASSLIQAYNEQFF
TRBV10-1	TRBJ2-7	CASSESGDHAAQYF
TRBV9	TRBJ2-3	CASGVGTPGDTQYF
TRBV7-8	TRBJ2-3	CASSHPSGPTDTQYF